Each of the 24 T cell receptor beta chains below was sequenced from the same sample in a study of blood T cell repertoires in COVID-19. Some clones are missing from TCRdb's copy, which holds only in-frame ones; the method was immunoSEQ multiplex PCR. Among about 140,000 clones, approximately 82% were seen once, and the ten largest hold roughly 1.5%. The sample was peripheral blood. Source of these receptors: a human donor in a cohort sampled during active COVID-19.

V gene TRBV3-1 (or the pseudogene TRBV3-2) combines with J gene TRBJ1-2; D not resolved. Between the trimmed V and J ends, which lost 6 bases and 3 bases, there was a span of 8 bases. The CDR3 spans 12 residues. Germline loops: CDR1 LGHDT, CDR2 YNNKEL (reference sequence). The CDR3, as DNA: TGTGCCAGCAGTTTACGAGACTATGGCTACACCTTC. It encodes CASSLRDYGYTF.

A single count supports this clone. The V and J genes are TRBV18 and TRBJ2-1; TRBD2 matches at 10 bases. With 3 bases clipped from V and 8 bases from J, the junction kept 4 bases outside the gene matches. CDR1 is KGHSH, CDR2 LQKENI, per germline. This CDR3 has 14 residues. CDR3 amino acids: CASSPGLASDEQFF. CDR3 sequence (DNA): TGTGCCAGCTCACCGGGACTAGCGTCCGATGAGCAGTTCTTC. Variable domain in full (rest from reference TRBV18 and TRBJ2-1): NAGVMQNPRHLVRRRGQEARLRCSPMKGHSHVYWYRQLPEEGLKFMVYLQKENIIDESGMPKERFSAEFPKEGPSILRIQQVVRGDSAAYFCASSPGLASDEQFFGPGTRLTVL.

The genes are TRBV4-1 and TRBJ2-7, with 7 bases lining up with TRBD2. CDR1 is MGHRA and CDR2 is YSYEKL in the germline V gene. V gave up 0 bases and J gave up 3 bases; unmatched junction bases: 11. This CDR3 region has 17 residues. CDR3 nucleotide sequence: TGCGCCAGCAGCCAAGATCAGTACACTAGCGAGATCTACGAGCAGTACTTC. Its translation: CASSQDQYTSEIYEQYF.

This rearrangement joins TRBV3-1 (or the pseudogene TRBV3-2) to TRBJ1-2; 8 bases are shared with TRBD1. The CDR3 consists of 14 residues. With V trimmed by 2 bases and J by 6 bases, 5 bases remained unmatched. From germline, CDR1 is LGHDT and CDR2 YNNKEL (reference sequence). DNA for the CDR3: TGTGCCAGCAGCCAAATGTTGACAGGGGATGGCTACACCTTC. Its translation is CASSQMLTGDGYTF.

This clone was observed a handful of times. The genes are TRBV7-9 and TRBJ2-7, with 9 positions matching TRBD1. Trimming removed 5 bases from V and 5 bases from J; junction bases left unmatched: 7. The CDR3 sequence is 14 residues long. CDR1 is SEHNR, CDR2 FQNEAQ, per germline (reference sequence). The CDR3 nucleotides read TGTGCCAGCAGCCAACAGGGGGCGTGGGACGAGCAGTACTTC. It encodes CASSQQGAWDEQYF.

V is TRBV19 and J is TRBJ2-2; a possible D gene is TRBD1 (6 bases). Germline V lookup: CDR1 LNHDA, CDR2 SQIVND (reference sequence). The V and J ends lost 4 bases and 4 bases respectively, with 13 bases between them. This CDR3 contains 15 residues. The CDR3 sequence: CASSRGPSSTGELFF. The CDR3 nucleotides read TGTGCCAGTAGTAGGGGGCCTTCTTCCACCGGGGAGCTGTTTTTT.

This chain joins TRBV27 and TRBJ1-6, with TRBD1 matching 8 bases. This CDR3 has 15 residues. The germline gives CDR1 MNHEY, CDR2 SMNVEV (reference sequence). V lost 2 bases, J lost 7 bases, and 4 bases stayed unmatched. CDR3 protein: CASSLGNRGNSPLHF. The CDR3 region has the DNA TGTGCCAGCAGTTTAGGAAACAGGGGGAATTCACCCCTCCACTTT.

The chain has TRBV6-5 and TRBJ2-2, with D possibly TRBD2 on 7 matching bases. Germline values: CDR1 MNHEY, CDR2 SVGAGI. V was cut by 6 bases and J by 5 bases, with 16 bases left in between. This CDR3 has 15 amino acids. CDR3: CASRKGGEWTGELFF. The CDR3 coding sequence is TGTGCCAGCAGGAAGGGGGGGGAGTGGACCGGGGAGCTGTTTTTT.

This rearrangement joins TRBV28 to TRBJ1-6; 10 bases match TRBD1. With 0 bases clipped from V and 9 bases from J, the junction kept 8 bases outside the gene matches. CDR3 size: 17 residues. From germline, CDR1 is MDHEN and CDR2 SYDVKM. CDR3 residues: CASSLWGTGVLGSPLHF. Here the CDR3 DNA reads TGTGCCAGCAGTTTATGGGGGACAGGGGTTCTTGGTTCACCCCTCCACTTT.

This rearrangement joins TRBV28 to TRBJ2-4; 8 bases are a match to TRBD2. The CDR3 is 19 residues long. After removal of 1 base from V and 0 bases from J, the junction contained 11 bases not matched to a gene. The V gene's germline CDR1 is MDHEN and CDR2 SYDVKM. The CDR3 sequence: CASSLSPLAGQLAKNIQYF. Here the CDR3 DNA reads TGTGCCAGCAGTTTATCCCCTCTAGCGGGCCAGCTAGCCAAAAACATTCAGTACTTC.

V and J are TRBV9 and TRBJ1-2; possibly TRBD1 for D (6 bases). Germline V lookup: CDR1 SGDLS, CDR2 YYNGEE. The V and J ends lost 2 bases and 4 bases respectively, with 12 bases between them. The CDR3 runs 14 residues. The CDR3 DNA is TGTGCCAGCAGCGTTAGGGGGACCGGCTATGGCTACACCTTC. Amino acid sequence: CASSVRGTGYGYTF.

The gene calls are TRBV27 and TRBJ2-7, with TRBD2 matching 7 bases. The V segment lost 9 bases and the J segment 3 bases; nucleotides outside the gene matches: 8. CDR1 and CDR2 from the germline V gene are MNHEY and SMNVEV (reference sequence). The CDR3 spans 13 residues. The CDR3, as DNA: TGTGCCAGTGGCGAGAAGCGGGGCTACGAGCAGTACTTC. Its translation is CASGEKRGYEQYF.

The genes are TRBV2 and TRBJ2-5; possibly TRBD2 for D (5 bases). The germline V and J ends were trimmed by 4 bases and 5 bases, with 17 bases remaining between them. The germline V gene has CDR1 SNHLY and CDR2 FYNNEI. The CDR3 is made up of 15 amino acids. The CDR3 DNA is TGTGCCAGCAGTGCCGAGCTCGGTGGCGGGGAGACCCAGTACTTC. Its translation: CASSAELGGGETQYF.

The V gene is TRBV28, the J gene TRBJ1-2; TRBD1 aligns across 8 bases. The CDR3 runs 11 residues. CDR1 MDHEN and CDR2 SYDVKM come from the germline V gene. Trimming took 4 bases from V and 13 from J; bases not matched to a gene: 5. The CDR3 bases are TGTGCCAGCAGTTCCCCGACAGGGGCCACCTTC. Encoded protein: CASSSPTGATF.

This clone has just a few counts. The J gene is TRBJ2-2, the V gene TRBV7-6, with 10 bases lining up with TRBD2. The CDR3 extends over 16 amino acids. Looked up from germline, CDR1 is SGHVS and CDR2 is FNYEAQ. V gave up 5 bases and J gave up 2 bases; unmatched junction bases: 5. CDR3 sequence reads: CASSGQREGNTGELFF. The DNA for the CDR3 is TGTGCCAGCAGCGGTCAGCGGGAGGGTAACACCGGGGAGCTGTTTTTT.

The chain joins TRBV14 to TRBJ1-4; a weak D match, TRBD1 (6 bases). Deletions cut 2 bases from V and 6 bases from J, with 10 bases between. Germline-derived CDR1 and CDR2 are SGHDN and FVKESK. The CDR3 contains 14 residues. The CDR3 loop reads CASSQLQGYEKLFF. CDR3 in DNA: TGTGCCAGCAGCCAACTCCAGGGGTATGAAAAACTGTTTTTT.

The chain is built from TRBV5-4 and TRBJ1-2; D is unresolved. V lost 2 bases, J lost 0 bases, and 5 bases lay in between. The CDR3 is made up of 13 amino acids. Germline lookup yields CDR1 SGHNT and CDR2 YYREEE (reference sequence). The CDR3 DNA reads as TGTGCCAGCAGCTTCAGGTCTAACTATGGCTACACCTTC. Protein: CASSFRSNYGYTF.

The chain has TRBV7-9 and TRBJ2-5, with D possibly matching TRBD1 (6 bases). Germline CDR1 SEHNR, CDR2 FQNEAQ (reference sequence). CDR3 length: 16 residues. Deletions cut 0 bases from V and 2 bases from J, with 13 bases between. For the CDR3, the DNA is TGTGCCAGCAGCTTAGCACAGCAGGGGCGTCAAGAGACCCAGTACTTC. Its protein product is CASSLAQQGRQETQYF.

The chain joins TRBV7-6 to TRBJ2-5; perhaps TRBD1 as D (6 bases). This CDR3 region has 15 residues. V lost 0 bases, J lost 1 base, and 9 bases lay in between. Germline loops: CDR1 SGHVS, CDR2 FNYEAQ. DNA of the CDR3: TGTGCCAGCAGCTTAGCGCACAGGGCCCAAGAGACCCAGTACTTC. Translating it yields CASSLAHRAQETQYF.

V is TRBV5-6 and J is TRBJ2-1, with 10 bases matching TRBD1. Germline values: CDR1 SGHDT, CDR2 YYEEEE. The CDR3 sequence is 16 residues long. With 3 bases clipped from V and 1 base from J, the junction kept 4 bases outside the gene matches. The CDR3 sequence is CASSSDRGLSYNEQFF. The CDR3 bases are TGTGCCAGCAGCTCCGACAGGGGGCTGTCCTACAATGAGCAGTTCTTC.

V is TRBV6-1 and J is TRBJ2-1; the match to TRBD1 covers 9 bases. Germline V gives CDR1 MNHNS, CDR2 SASEGT. The CDR3 is made up of 16 amino acids. V gave up 4 bases and J gave up 6 bases; unmatched junction bases: 10. CDR3 bases: TGTGCCAGCAGTGCGTTAGGGACAGGGAGGTTCAATGAGCAGTTCTTC. This sequence encodes CASSALGTGRFNEQFF.

The chain joins TRBV10-3 to TRBJ2-5; perhaps TRBD2 as D (5 bases). Trimming removed 4 bases from V and 5 bases from J, with 8 bases in between. Germline V gene data show CDR1 as ENHRY and CDR2 as SYGVKD. This CDR3 region has 12 residues. DNA of the CDR3: TGTGCCATCAGTGGGACGGGGGAGACCCAGTACTTC. It translates to CAISGTGETQYF.

Points on this clone: Other DNA sequences of this sample code for an identical CDR3. This rearrangement joins TRBV11-2 to TRBJ2-5; 9 positions agree with TRBD2. This CDR3 is built from 16 residues. The germline V gene encodes CDR1 SGHAT and CDR2 FQNNGV. V lost 3 bases to trimming and J lost 2 bases; unmatched junction nucleotides: 7. CDR3 nucleotide sequence: TGTGCCAGCAGCTTGGGGCTAGCGGGACAACAAGAGACCCAGTACTTC. Translating it yields CASSLGLAGQQETQYF.

The rearrangement uses TRBV15 and TRBJ1-1; 9 positions match TRBD1. The CDR3 consists of 12 residues. Per germline, CDR1 LNHNV and CDR2 YYDKDF (reference sequence). The V and J ends lost 4 bases and 10 bases, in that order; junction bases with no gene match: 4. CDR3 bases: TGTGCCACCAGCATACAGGGGGCGGCAGCTTTCTTT. This codes for CATSIQGAAAFF.